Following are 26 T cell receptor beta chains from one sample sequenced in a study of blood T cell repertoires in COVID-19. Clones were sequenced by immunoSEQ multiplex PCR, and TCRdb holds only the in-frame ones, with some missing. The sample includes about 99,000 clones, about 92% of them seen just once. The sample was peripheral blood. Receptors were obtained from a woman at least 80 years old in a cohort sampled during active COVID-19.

The CDR3 loop is CASSPSPSGGANEQFF. In DNA, the CDR3 is TGTGCCAGCTCACCGTCCCCTAGCGGGGGGGCCAATGAGCAGTTCTTC. This rearrangement joins TRBV18 to TRBJ2-1, with 12 bases fitting TRBD2. V lost 3 bases to trimming and J lost 6 bases; unmatched junction nucleotides: 6. The CDR3 is 16 amino acids. Germline lookup yields CDR1 KGHSH and CDR2 LQKENI.

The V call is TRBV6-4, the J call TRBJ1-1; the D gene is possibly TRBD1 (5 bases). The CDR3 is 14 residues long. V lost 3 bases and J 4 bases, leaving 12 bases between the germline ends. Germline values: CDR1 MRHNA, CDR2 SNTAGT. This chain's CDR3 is CASSEWGLGTEAFF. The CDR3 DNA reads TGTGCCAGCAGTGAATGGGGCCTTGGCACTGAAGCTTTCTTT.

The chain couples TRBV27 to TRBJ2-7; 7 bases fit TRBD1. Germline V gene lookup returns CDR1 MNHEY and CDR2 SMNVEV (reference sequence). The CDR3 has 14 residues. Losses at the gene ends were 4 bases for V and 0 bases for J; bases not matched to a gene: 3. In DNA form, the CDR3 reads TGTGCCAGCAGTTCTGGACAGGCCTCCTACGAGCAGTACTTC. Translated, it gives CASSSGQASYEQYF.

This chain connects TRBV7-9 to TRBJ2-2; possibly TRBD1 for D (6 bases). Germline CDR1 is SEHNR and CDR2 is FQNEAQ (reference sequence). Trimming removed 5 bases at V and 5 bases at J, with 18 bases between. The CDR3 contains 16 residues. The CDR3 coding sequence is TGTGCCAGCAGCGAGACTTTATACAGGGCGACCGGGGAGCTGTTTTTT. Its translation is CASSETLYRATGELFF. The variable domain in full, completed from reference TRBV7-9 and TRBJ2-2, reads DTGVSQNPRHKITKRGQNVTFRCDPISEHNRLYWYRQTLGQGPEFLTYFQNEAQLEKSRLLSDRFSAERPKGSFSTLEIQRTEQGDSAMYLCASSETLYRATGELFFGEGSRLTVL.

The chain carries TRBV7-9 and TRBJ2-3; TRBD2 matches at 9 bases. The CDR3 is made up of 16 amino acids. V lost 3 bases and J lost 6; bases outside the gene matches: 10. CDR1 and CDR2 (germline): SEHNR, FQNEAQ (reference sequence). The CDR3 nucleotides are TGTGCCAGCAGCTTTAGCGGGGGCCCTACCGGGGATACGCAGTATTTT. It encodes CASSFSGGPTGDTQYF. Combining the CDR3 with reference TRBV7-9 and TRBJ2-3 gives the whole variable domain DTGVSQNPRHKITKRGQNVTFRCDPISEHNRLYWYRQTLGQGPEFLTYFQNEAQLEKSRLLSDRFSAERPKGSFSTLEIQRTEQGDSAMYLCASSFSGGPTGDTQYFGPGTRLTVL.

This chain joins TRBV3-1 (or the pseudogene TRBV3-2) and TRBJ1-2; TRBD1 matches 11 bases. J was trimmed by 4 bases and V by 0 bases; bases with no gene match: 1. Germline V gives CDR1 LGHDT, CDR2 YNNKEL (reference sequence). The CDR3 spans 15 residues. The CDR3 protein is CASSQDGTGGYGYTF. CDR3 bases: TGTGCCAGCAGCCAAGATGGGACAGGGGGCTATGGCTACACCTTC.

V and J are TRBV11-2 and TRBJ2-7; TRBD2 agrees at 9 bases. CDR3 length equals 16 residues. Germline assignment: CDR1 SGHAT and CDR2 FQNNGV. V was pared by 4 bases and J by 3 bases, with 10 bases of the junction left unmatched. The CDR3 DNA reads TGTGCCAGCAGCTCCGTAGCGGGAGTAAGGGGCTACGAGCAGTACTTC. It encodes CASSSVAGVRGYEQYF.

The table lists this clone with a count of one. The CDR3 sequence is CASSDLNGVYGYTF. In DNA form, the CDR3 reads TGTGCCAGCAGTGACCTTAACGGAGTGTATGGCTACACCTTC. The chain couples TRBV6-2 or TRBV6-3 to TRBJ1-2, with unresolved D. The CDR3 consists of 14 residues. V was trimmed by 5 bases and J by 5 bases, leaving 15 bases between them. Germline assignment: CDR1 MNHEY and CDR2 SVGEGT.

Written as DNA, the CDR3 is TGTGCTAGTGGTTTGGGGGGAGGCTCTGGAAACACCATATATTTT. This codes for CASGLGGGSGNTIYF. This sequence joins TRBV12-5 and TRBJ1-3; no definite D call. Trimming removed 1 base at V and 0 bases at J, with 7 bases between. This CDR3 region has 15 residues. Germline loops: CDR1 LGHNT, CDR2 FRNRAP.

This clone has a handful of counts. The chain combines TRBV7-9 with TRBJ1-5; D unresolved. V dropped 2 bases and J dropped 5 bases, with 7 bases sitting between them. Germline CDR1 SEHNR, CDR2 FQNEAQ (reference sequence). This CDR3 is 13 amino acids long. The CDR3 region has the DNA TGTGCCAGCAGCTTATCCAGTGATCAGCCCCAGCATTTT. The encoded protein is CASSLSSDQPQHF.

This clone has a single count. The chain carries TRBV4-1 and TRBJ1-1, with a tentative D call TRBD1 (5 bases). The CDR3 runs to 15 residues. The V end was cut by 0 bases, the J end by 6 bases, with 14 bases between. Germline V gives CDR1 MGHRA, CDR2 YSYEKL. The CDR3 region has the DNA TGCGCCAGCAGCCAAGATATGGGGGGGGGACCTGAAGCTTTCTTT. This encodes CASSQDMGGGPEAFF.

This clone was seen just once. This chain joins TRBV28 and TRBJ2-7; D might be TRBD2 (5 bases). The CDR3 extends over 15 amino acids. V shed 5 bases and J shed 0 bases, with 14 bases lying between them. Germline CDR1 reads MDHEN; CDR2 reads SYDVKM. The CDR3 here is CASSRGRRSSYEQYF. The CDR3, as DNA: TGTGCCAGCAGTAGAGGGCGGAGAAGCTCCTACGAGCAGTACTTC.

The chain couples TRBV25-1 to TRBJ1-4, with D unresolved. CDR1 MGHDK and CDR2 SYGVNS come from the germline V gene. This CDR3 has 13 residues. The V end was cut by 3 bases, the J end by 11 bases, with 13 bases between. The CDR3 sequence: CASSDAPGGKLFF. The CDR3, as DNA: TGTGCCAGCAGTGATGCTCCTGGCGGGAAACTGTTTTTT.

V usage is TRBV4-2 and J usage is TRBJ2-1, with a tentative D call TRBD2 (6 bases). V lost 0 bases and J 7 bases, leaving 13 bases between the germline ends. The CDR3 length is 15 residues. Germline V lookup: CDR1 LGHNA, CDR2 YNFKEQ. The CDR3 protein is CASSQEAGNGNEQFF. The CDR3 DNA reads TGTGCCAGCAGCCAAGAAGCGGGTAATGGGAATGAGCAGTTCTTC.

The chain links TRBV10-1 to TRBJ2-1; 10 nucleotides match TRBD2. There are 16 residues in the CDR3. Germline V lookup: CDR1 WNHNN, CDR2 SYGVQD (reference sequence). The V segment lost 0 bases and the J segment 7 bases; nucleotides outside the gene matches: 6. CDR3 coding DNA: TGCGCCAGCAGTGAGTCGATCCTAGCGGGAGCTAATGAGCAGTTCTTC. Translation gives CASSESILAGANEQFF.

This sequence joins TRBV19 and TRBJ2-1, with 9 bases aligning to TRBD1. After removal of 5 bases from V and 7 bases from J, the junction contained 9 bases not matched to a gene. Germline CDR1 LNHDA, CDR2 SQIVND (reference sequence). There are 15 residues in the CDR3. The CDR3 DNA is TGTGCCAGTAGTGTCTTCGGGACAGGGAGGAATGAGCAGTTCTTC. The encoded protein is CASSVFGTGRNEQFF.

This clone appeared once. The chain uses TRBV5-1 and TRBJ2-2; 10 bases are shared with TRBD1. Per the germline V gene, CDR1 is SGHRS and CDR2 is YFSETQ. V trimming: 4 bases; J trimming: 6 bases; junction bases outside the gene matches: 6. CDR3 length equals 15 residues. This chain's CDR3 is CASSNRDRGSGELFF. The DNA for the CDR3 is TGCGCCAGCAGCAACCGGGACAGGGGTTCCGGGGAGCTGTTTTTT.

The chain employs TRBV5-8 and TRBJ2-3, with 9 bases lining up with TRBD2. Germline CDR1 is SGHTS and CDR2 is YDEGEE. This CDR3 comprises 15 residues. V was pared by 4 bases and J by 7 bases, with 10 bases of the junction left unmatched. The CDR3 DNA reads TGTGCCAGCAGCCCTCTAGCGGGGTACCTCAATACGCAGTATTTT. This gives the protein CASSPLAGYLNTQYF. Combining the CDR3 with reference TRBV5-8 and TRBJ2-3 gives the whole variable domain EAGVTQSPTHLIKTRGQQATLRCSPISGHTSVYWYQQALGLGLQFLLWYDEGEERNRGNFPPRFSGRQFPNYSSELNVNALELEDSALYLCASSPLAGYLNTQYFGPGTRLTVL.

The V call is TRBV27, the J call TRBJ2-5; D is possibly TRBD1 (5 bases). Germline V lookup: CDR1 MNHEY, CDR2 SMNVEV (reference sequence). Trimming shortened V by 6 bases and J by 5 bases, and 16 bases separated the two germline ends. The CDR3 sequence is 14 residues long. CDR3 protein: CASRFLTAVETQYF. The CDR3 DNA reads TGTGCCAGCAGGTTTTTGACAGCTGTCGAGACCCAGTACTTC.

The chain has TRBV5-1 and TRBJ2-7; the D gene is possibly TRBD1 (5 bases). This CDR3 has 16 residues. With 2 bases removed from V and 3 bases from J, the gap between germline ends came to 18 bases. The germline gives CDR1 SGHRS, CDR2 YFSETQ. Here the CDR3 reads CASSLGELPPRYEQYF. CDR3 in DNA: TGCGCCAGCAGCTTAGGGGAACTCCCTCCACGCTACGAGCAGTACTTC.

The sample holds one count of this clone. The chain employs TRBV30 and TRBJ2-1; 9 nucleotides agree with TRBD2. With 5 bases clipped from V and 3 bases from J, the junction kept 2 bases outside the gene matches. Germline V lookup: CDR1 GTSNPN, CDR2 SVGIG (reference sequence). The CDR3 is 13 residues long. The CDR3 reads CAWGRGGYNEQFF. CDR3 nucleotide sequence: TGTGCCTGGGGGCGGGGGGGCTACAATGAGCAGTTCTTC.

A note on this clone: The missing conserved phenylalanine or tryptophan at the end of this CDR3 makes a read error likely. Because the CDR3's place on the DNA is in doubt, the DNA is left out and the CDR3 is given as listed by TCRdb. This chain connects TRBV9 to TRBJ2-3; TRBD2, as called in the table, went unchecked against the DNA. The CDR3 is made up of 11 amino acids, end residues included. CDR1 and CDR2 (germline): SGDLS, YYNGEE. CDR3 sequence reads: CASTLTLGGAE.

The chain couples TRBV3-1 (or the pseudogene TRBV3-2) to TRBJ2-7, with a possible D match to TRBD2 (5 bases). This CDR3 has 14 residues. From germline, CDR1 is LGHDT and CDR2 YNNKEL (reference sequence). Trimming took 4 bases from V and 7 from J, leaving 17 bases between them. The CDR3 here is CASSPSGRRTEQYF. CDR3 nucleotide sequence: TGTGCCAGCAGCCCAAGCGGTAGGCGAACAGAGCAGTACTTC.

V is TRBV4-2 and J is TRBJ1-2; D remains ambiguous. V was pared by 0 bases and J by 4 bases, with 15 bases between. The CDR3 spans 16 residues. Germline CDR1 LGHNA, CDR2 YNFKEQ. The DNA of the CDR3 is TGTGCCAGCAGCCAAGACTTAGGGCTTGGGAGCTATGGCTACACCTTC. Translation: CASSQDLGLGSYGYTF.

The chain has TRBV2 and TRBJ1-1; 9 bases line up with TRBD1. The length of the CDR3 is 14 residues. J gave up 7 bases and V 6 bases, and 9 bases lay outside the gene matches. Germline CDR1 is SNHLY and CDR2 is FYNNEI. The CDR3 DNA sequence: TGTGCCAGCAGAGCCGGGACAGGGTTGTTTGAAGCTTTCTTT. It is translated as CASRAGTGLFEAFF.

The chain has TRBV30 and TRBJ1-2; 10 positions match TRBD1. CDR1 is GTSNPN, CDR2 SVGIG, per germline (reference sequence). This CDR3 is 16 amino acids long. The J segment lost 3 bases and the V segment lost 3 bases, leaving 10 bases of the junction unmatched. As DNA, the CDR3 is TGTGCCTGGAGCGACCTCGGGACAGGGGCTCACTATGGCTACACCTTC. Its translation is CAWSDLGTGAHYGYTF.